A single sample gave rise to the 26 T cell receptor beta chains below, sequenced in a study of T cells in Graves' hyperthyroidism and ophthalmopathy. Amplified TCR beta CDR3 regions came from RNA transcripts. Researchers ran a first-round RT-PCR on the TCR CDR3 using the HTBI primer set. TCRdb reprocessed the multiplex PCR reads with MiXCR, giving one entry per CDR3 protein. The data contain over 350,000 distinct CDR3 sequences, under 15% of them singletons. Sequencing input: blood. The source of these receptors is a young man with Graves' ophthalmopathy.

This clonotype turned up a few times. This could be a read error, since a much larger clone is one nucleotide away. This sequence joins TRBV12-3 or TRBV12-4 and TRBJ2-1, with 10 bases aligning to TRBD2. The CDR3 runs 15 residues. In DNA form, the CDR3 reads TGTGCCGGCAGTTTACGGTTAGCGGGGGGCAATGAGCAGTTCTTC. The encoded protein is CAGSLRLAGGNEQFF.

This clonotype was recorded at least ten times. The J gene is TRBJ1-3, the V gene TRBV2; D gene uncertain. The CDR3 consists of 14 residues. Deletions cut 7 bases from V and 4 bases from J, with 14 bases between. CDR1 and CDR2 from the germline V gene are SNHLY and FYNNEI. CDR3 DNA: TGTGCCAGCATATCAGGAGGCCCCGGAAACACCATATATTTT. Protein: CASISGGPGNTIYF.

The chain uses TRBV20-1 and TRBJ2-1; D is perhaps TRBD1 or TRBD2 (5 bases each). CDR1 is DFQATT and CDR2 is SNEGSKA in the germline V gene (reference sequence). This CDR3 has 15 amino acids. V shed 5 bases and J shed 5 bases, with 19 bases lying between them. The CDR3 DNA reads TGCAGTGCTTTACGAGCGGTAGGGGTGCACAATGAGCAGTTCTTC. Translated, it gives CSALRAVGVHNEQFF.

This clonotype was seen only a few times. The DNA of the CDR3 is TGCAGCGTCGGCGAAGGGGGGTACTATGGCTACACCTTC. Its protein product is CSVGEGGYYGYTF. The chain carries TRBV29-1 and TRBJ1-2, with D possibly being TRBD1 (6 bases). The CDR3 has 13 residues. Trimming left V 6 bases short and J 3 bases short, with 14 bases between. CDR1 SQVTM and CDR2 ANQGSEA come from the germline V gene. Looking up the rest from reference TRBV29-1 and TRBJ1-2 gives the full variable domain: SAVISQKPSRDICQRGTSLTIQCQVDSQVTMMFWYRQQPGQSLTLIATANQGSEATYESGFVIDKFPISRPNLTFSTLTVSNMSPEDSSIYLCSVGEGGYYGYTFGSGTRLTVV.

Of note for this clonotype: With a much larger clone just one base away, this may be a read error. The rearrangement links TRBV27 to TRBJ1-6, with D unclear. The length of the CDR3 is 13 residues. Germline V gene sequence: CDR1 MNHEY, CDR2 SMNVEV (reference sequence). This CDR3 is CAGSPGRHSPLHF. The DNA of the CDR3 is TGTGCCGGCAGTCCGGGCCGTCATTCACCCCTCCACTTT.

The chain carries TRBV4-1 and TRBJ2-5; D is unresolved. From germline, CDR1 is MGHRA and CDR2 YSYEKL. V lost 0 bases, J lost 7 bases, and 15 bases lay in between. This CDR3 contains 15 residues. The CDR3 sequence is CASSQDRTATGTQYF. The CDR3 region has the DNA TGCGCCAGCAGCCAAGATAGAACGGCCACGGGGACCCAGTACTTC.

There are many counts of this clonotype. CDR3 in amino acids: CASSFRGVGPNEQFF. The CDR3 DNA reads TGTGCCAGCAGCTTTCGCGGAGTAGGTCCCAATGAGCAGTTCTTC. The chain carries TRBV7-2 and TRBJ2-1; D is unresolved. In germline, CDR1 is SGHTA, CDR2 FQGNSA. The CDR3 spans 15 residues. The V gene lost 3 bases and the J gene lost 6 bases, with 15 bases spanning the gap.

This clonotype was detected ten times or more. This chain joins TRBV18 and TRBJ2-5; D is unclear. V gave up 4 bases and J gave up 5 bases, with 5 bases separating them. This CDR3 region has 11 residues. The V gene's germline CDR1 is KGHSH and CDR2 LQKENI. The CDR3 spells CASSRAETQYF. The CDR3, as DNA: TGTGCCAGCTCACGAGCGGAGACCCAGTACTTC.

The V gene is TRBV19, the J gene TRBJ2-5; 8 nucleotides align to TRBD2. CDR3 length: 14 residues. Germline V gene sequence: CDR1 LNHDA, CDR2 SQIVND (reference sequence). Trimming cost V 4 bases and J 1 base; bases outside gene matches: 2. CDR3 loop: CASSTSGLQETQYF. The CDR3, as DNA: TGTGCCAGTAGTACTAGCGGGCTCCAAGAGACCCAGTACTTC.

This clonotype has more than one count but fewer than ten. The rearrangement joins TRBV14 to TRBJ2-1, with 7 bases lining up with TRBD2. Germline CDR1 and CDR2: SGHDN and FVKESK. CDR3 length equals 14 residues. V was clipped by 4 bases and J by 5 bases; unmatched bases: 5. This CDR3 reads CASSLWGGHNEQFF. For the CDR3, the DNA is TGTGCCAGCAGCCTCTGGGGGGGTCACAATGAGCAGTTCTTC.

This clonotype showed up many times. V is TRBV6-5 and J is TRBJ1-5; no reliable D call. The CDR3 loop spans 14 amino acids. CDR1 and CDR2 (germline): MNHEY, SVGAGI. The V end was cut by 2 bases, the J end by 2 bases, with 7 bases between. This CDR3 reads CASSYKEGNQPQHF. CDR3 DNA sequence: TGTGCCAGCAGTTACAAGGAGGGCAATCAGCCCCAGCATTTT.

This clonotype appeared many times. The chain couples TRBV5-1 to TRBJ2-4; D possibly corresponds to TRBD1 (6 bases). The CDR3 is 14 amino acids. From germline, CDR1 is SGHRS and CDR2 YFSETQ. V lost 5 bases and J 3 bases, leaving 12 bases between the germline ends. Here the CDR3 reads CASRAGAGKNIQYF. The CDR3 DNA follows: TGCGCCAGCAGGGCAGGGGCGGGCAAAAACATTCAGTACTTC.

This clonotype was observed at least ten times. The chain's CDR3 is CASSQQGNSNTEAFF. The CDR3, as DNA: TGTGCCAGCAGCCAGCAGGGGAATTCTAACACTGAAGCTTTCTTT. This chain uses TRBV7-3 with TRBJ1-1, with D possibly matching TRBD1 (6 bases). This CDR3 spans 15 amino acids. Deletions cut 5 bases from V and 2 bases from J, with 15 bases between. Germline assignment: CDR1 SGHTA and CDR2 FQGTGA.

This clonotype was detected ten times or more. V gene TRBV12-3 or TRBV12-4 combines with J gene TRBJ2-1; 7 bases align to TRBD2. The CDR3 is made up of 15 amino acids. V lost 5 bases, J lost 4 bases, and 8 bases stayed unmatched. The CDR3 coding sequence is TGTGCCAGCAGTGCCGGGGGGAGTCGGTACAATGAGCAGTTCTTC. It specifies CASSAGGSRYNEQFF.

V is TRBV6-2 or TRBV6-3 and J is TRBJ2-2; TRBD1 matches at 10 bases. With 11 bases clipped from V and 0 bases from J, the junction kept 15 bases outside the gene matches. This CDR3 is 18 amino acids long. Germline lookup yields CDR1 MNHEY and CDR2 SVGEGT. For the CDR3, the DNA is TGTGCCGAGACGTACCCGGGACAGGGGTCATCGAACACCGGGGAGCTGTTTTTT. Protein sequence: CAETYPGQGSSNTGELFF.

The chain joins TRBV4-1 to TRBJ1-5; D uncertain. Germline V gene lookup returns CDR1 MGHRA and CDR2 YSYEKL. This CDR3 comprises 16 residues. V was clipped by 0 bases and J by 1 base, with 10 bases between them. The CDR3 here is CASSQDPSASNQPQHF. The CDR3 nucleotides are TGCGCCAGCAGCCAAGACCCCTCAGCGAGCAATCAGCCCCAGCATTTT.

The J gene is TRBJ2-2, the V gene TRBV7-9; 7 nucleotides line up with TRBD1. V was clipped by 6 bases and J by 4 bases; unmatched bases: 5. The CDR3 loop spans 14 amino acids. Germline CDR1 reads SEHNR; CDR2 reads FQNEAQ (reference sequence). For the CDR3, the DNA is TGTGCCAGCAGGGGGGACAGCCGCACCGGGGAGCTGTTTTTT. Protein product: CASRGDSRTGELFF.

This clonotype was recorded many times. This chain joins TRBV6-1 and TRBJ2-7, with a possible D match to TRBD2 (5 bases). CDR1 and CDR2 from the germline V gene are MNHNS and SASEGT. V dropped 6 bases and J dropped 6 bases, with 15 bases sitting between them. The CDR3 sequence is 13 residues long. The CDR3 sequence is CASSPYGMGEQYF. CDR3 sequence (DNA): TGTGCCAGCAGCCCGTACGGGATGGGCGAGCAGTACTTC.

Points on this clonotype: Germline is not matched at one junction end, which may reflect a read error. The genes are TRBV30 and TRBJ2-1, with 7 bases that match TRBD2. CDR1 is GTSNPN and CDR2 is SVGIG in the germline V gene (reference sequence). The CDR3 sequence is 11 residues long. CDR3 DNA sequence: TGTGCCGGGAGGGCTTACAATGAGCAGTTCTTC. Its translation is CAGRAYNEQFF.

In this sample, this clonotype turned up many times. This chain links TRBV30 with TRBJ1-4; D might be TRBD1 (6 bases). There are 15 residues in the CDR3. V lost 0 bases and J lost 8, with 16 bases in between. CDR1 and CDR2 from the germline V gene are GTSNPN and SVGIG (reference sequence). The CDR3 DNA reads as TGTGCCTGGAGTGTACGGGTAGGGGGGTACGAAAAACTGTTTTTT. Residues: CAWSVRVGGYEKLFF.

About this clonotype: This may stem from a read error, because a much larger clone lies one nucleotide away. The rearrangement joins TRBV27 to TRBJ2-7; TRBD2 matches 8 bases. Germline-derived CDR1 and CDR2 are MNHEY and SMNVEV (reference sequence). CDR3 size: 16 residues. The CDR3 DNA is TGTACCAGCAGTTTCGTAGCGGGAATGGTCTCCTACGAGCAGTACTTC. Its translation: CTSSFVAGMVSYEQYF.

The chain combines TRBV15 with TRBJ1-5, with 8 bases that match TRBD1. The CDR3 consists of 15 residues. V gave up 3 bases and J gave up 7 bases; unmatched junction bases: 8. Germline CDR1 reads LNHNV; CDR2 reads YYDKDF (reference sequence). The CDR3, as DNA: TGTGCCACCAGCAGGGACAGGGACCGCATACAGCCCCAGCATTTT. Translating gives CATSRDRDRIQPQHF.

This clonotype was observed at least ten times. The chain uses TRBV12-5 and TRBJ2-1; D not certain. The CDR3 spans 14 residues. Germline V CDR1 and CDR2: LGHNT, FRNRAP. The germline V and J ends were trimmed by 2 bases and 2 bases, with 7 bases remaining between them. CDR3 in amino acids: CASGLSGPYNEQFF. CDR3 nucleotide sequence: TGTGCTAGTGGTTTGTCAGGTCCCTACAATGAGCAGTTCTTC.

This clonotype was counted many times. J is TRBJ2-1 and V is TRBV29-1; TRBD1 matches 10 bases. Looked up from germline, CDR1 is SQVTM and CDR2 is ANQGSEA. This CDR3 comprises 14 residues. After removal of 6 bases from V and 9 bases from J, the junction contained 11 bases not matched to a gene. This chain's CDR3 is CSVDDRGPDGEQFF. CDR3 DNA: TGCAGCGTGGATGACAGGGGGCCGGACGGTGAGCAGTTCTTC.

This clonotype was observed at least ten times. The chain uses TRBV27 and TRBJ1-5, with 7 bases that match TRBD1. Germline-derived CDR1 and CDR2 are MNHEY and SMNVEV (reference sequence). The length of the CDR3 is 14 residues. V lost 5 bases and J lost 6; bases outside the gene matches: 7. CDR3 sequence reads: CASSKDRWLQPQHF. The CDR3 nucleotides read TGTGCCAGCAGTAAGGACAGGTGGCTTCAGCCCCAGCATTTT.

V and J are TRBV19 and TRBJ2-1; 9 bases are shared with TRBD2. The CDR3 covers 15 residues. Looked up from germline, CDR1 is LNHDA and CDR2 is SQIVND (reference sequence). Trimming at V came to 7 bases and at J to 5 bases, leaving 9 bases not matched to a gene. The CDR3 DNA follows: TGTGCCAGTACCACCTTAGCGGGAGCTCACAATGAGCAGTTCTTC. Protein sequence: CASTTLAGAHNEQFF.